The next 2 T cell receptor beta chains were all read from a single sample in a study of OX40 agonist ivuxolimab in advanced cancers. Sequencing used immunoSEQ multiplex PCR; TCRdb keeps in-frame clones, though not all of them. The table shows just over 90,000 clones, with around 94% occurring only once. The sample here was CD4+ or CD8+ T cells sorted from blood, taken in a trial of the OX40 agonist ivuxolimab. Receptor source: an adult with an advanced solid tumor such as melanoma, head and neck, liver or kidney cancer.

The V gene is TRBV9, the J gene TRBJ2-2; D is ambiguous. Germline V gene data show CDR1 as SGDLS and CDR2 as YYNGEE. CDR3 size: 12 residues. V was cut by 6 bases and J by 7 bases, with 10 bases left in between. Written as DNA, the CDR3 is TGTGCCAGCACATCAGAGAGCGGGGAGCTGTTTTTT. Protein sequence: CASTSESGELFF.

This rearrangement joins TRBV9 to TRBJ1-4; TRBD1 matches 7 bases. Germline-derived CDR1 and CDR2 are SGDLS and YYNGEE. This CDR3 region has 15 residues. V shed 4 bases, J shed 0 bases, and the junction held 3 bases outside the gene matches. CDR3 nucleotides: TGTGCCAGCAGCTCCGGACAGGCAACTAATGAAAAACTGTTTTTT. Translating gives CASSSGQATNEKLFF.